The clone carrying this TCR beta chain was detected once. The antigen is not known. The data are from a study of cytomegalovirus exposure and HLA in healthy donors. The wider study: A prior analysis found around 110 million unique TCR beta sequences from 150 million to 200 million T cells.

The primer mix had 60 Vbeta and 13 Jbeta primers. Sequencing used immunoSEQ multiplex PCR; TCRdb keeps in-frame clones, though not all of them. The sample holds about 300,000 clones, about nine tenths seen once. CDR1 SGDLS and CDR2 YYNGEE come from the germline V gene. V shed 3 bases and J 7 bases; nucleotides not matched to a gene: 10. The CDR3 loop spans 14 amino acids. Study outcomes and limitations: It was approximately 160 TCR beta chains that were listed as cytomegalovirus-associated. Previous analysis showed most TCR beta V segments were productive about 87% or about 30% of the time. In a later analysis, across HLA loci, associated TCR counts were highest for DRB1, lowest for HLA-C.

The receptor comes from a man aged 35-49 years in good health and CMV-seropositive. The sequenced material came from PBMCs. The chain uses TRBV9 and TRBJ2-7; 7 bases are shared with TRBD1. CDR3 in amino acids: CASSARTGPGEQYF. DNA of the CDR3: TGTGCCAGCAGCGCAAGGACAGGTCCGGGGGAGCAGTACTTC.